These 8 T cell receptor beta chains share one sample of origin, sequenced in a study of technical replicates of blood from a few donors. Assay used: immunoSEQ multiplex PCR; TCRdb lists only in-frame clones, some missing. The sample records approximately 60,000 clones, around nine tenths being singletons. The specimen was PBMCs. These TCRs come from a human donor in good health. Some clones in this sample may be carry-over from other donors' samples.

This CDR3 reads CASSLTLEGELFF. CDR3 DNA sequence: TGTGCCAGCAGCCTCACGTTGGAGGGGGAGCTGTTTTTT. The chain couples TRBV11-3 to TRBJ2-2; D not certain. CDR1 SGHNT and CDR2 YENEEA come from the germline V gene. This CDR3 comprises 13 residues. Deletions cut 5 bases from V and 8 bases from J, with 12 bases between.

This clone was picked up one time. V usage is TRBV7-8 and J usage is TRBJ1-1, with 8 bases identical to TRBD1. The J segment lost 2 bases and the V segment lost 3 bases, leaving 11 bases of the junction unmatched. This CDR3 contains 17 residues. Germline loops: CDR1 SGHVS, CDR2 FQNEAQ. The DNA for the CDR3 is TGTGCCAGCAGCTTTGGACAGGGCTCGATCCTAAACACTGAAGCTTTCTTT. The encoded protein is CASSFGQGSILNTEAFF.

This clone was recorded once. This chain connects TRBV18 to TRBJ2-7; 9 nucleotides align to TRBD1. Germline V gene lookup returns CDR1 KGHSH and CDR2 LQKENI. The CDR3 sequence is 15 residues long. V shed 6 bases, J shed 5 bases, and the junction held 11 bases outside the gene matches. This CDR3 reads CASSPGAQGANEQYF. The CDR3 nucleotides read TGTGCCAGCTCCCCCGGCGCACAGGGGGCCAACGAGCAGTACTTC.

The chain couples TRBV19 to TRBJ2-7, with D maybe TRBD1 (6 bases). The CDR3 totals 15 residues. V lost 4 bases to trimming and J lost 4 bases, with 17 bases between them. Germline lookup yields CDR1 LNHDA and CDR2 SQIVND (reference sequence). CDR3 nucleotide sequence: TGTGCCAGTAGTAAGGGCCCGGACAGATATTACGAGCAGTACTTC. Its translation: CASSKGPDRYYEQYF.

The CDR3 sequence: CASSLRYAGELFF. In DNA, the CDR3 is TGTGCCAGCAGCCTGAGATACGCCGGGGAGCTGTTTTTT. The chain employs TRBV5-6 and TRBJ2-2; D ambiguous. CDR1 and CDR2 (germline): SGHDT, YYEEEE. Trimming removed 4 bases from V and 6 bases from J, with 10 bases in between. The CDR3 is 13 residues long.

The chain is built from TRBV6-1 and TRBJ2-3; D is uncertain. Trimming took 10 bases from V and 7 from J, leaving 18 bases between them. CDR3 length equals 13 residues. The V gene's germline CDR1 is MNHNS and CDR2 SASEGT. The chain's CDR3 is CATARDPDNTQYF. The CDR3 DNA follows: TGTGCCACTGCCCGCGACCCAGACAATACGCAGTATTTT.

This rearrangement joins TRBV7-2 to TRBJ2-7, with 10 bases fitting TRBD2. The CDR3 extends over 17 amino acids. Germline V gene lookup returns CDR1 SGHTA and CDR2 FQGNSA. With 4 bases clipped from V and 1 base from J, the junction kept 10 bases outside the gene matches. The CDR3 is CASSSGTSEWVSYEQYF. The CDR3 coding sequence is TGTGCCAGCAGCTCCGGGACTAGCGAGTGGGTGTCCTACGAGCAGTACTTC.

The count of this clone is one. The chain is built from TRBV7-9 and TRBJ2-7; D gene unclear. The CDR3 covers 13 residues. Germline CDR1 and CDR2: SEHNR and FQNEAQ (reference sequence). The V gene lost 5 bases and the J gene lost 3 bases, with 11 bases spanning the gap. The CDR3 DNA follows: TGTGCCAGCAGCGGCAGACAAGACTACGAGCAGTACTTC. It codes for CASSGRQDYEQYF.